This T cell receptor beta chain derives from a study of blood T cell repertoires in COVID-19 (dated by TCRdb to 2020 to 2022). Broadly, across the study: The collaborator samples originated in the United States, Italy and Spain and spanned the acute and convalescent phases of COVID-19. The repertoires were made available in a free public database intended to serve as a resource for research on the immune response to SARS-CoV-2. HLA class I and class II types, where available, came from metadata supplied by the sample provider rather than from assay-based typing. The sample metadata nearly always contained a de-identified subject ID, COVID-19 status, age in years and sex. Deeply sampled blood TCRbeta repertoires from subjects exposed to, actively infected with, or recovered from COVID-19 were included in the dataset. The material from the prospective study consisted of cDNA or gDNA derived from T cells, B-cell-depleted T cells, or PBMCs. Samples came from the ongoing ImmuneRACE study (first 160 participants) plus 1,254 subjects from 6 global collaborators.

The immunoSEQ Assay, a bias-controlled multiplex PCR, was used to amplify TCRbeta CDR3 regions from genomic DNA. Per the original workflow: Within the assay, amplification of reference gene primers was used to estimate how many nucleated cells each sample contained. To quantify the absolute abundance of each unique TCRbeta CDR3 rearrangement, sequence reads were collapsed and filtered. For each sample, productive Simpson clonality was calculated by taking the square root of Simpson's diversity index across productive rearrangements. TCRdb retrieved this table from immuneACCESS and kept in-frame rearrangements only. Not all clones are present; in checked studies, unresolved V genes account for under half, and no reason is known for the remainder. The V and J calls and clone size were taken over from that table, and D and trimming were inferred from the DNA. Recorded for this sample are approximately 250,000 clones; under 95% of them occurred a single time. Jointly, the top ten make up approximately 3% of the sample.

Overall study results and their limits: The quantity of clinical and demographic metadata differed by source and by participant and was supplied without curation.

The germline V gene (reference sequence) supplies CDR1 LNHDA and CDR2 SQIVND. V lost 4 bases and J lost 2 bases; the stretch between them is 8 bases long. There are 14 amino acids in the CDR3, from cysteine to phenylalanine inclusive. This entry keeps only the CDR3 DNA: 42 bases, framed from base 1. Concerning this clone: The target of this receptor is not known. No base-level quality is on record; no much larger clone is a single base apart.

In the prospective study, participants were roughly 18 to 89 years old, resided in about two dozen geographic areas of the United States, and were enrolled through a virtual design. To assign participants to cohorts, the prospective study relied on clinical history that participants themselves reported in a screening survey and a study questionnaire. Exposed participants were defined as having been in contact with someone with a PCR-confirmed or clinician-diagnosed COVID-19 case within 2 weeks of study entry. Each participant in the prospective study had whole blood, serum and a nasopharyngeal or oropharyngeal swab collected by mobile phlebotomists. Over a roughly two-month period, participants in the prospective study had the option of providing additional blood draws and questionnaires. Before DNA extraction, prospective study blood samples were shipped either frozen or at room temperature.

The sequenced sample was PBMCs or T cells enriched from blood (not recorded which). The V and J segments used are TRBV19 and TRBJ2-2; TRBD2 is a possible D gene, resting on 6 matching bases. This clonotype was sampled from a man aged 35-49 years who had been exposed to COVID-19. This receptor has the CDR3 CASSSGINTGELFF. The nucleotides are TGTGCCAGTAGTAGCGGGATCAACACCGGGGAGCTGTTTTTT.